This entry concerns a single T cell receptor (beta chain). This clone was seen many times. Its specific antigen is unknown. No quality values exist for individual bases; no much larger clone is one base distant. The sample is drawn from a study of blood T cell repertoires in COVID-19 (dated by TCRdb to about 2020). Broadly, across the study: The collaborator samples originated in the United States, Italy and Spain and spanned the acute and convalescent phases of COVID-19. The prospective study material was composed of cDNA or gDNA derived from T cells, B-cell-depleted T cells, or PBMCs. The repertoires were released in a freely available public database meant as a resource for research on the immune response to SARS-CoV-2. Subjects who had been exposed to COVID-19, were actively infected with it, or had recovered from it provided the deeply sampled blood TCRbeta repertoires that made up the dataset. The samples were drawn from the first 160 participants of the ongoing ImmuneRACE study and from over a thousand subjects provided by 6 global collaborators. Where HLA class I and class II types were available, the types were taken from metadata supplied by the sample provider, not from assay-based typing. Nearly every sample came with metadata listing a de-identified subject ID, COVID-19 status, age in years and sex. General study outcomes and caveats: Clinical and demographic metadata were provided uncurated, with the amount varying by source and participant.

V is trimmed back by 5 bases and J by 3 bases, and the junction contains 9 bases that no gene match accounts for. The germline V gene provides CDR1 SNHLY and CDR2 FYNNEI. The CDR3, from cysteine to phenylalanine, totals 15 residues. Of the read, only the CDR3 DNA is kept; its 45 bases are in frame from base 1. TCRbeta CDR3 regions were amplified from genomic DNA using the immunoSEQ Assay, a bias-controlled multiplex PCR. The paper's processing steps were these. The number of nucleated cells in each sample was estimated by amplification of reference gene primers within the assay. To quantify the absolute abundance of each unique TCRbeta CDR3 rearrangement, sequence reads were collapsed and filtered. For each sample, productive Simpson clonality was calculated as the square root of Simpson's diversity index over productive rearrangements. Here the immuneACCESS table is served through TCRdb, limited to in-frame sequences with V and J called. Missing clones are a known gap in these copies; in checked studies unresolved V genes cover under half, and the rest lacks a known reason. V, J and clone size derive from that table, while D and trimming were established from the DNA sequence. The sample table lists around 230,000 clones, approximately 78% of them with a count of one. Jointly, the top ten make up around a tenth of the sample.

Enrolling through a virtual design, the prospective study's participants ranged in age from roughly 18 to 89 years and lived across 20 to 25 United States geographic areas. Cohort assignment in the prospective study relied on participant-reported clinical history from a screening survey and a study questionnaire. For ImmuneRACE Cohort 3, a participant was defined as recovered based on two consecutive negative NP/OP PCR tests, clearance by a healthcare professional, or resolution of symptoms. In the prospective study, whole blood, serum and a nasopharyngeal or oropharyngeal swab were collected from each participant by mobile phlebotomists. Over a roughly 2-month period, participants in the prospective study had the option of providing additional blood draws and questionnaires. Prospective study blood samples were shipped either frozen or at room temperature before DNA extraction.

The sample consisted of PBMCs or T cells enriched from blood (not recorded which). This chain is built from TRBV2 and TRBJ1-1; 7 junctional bases match TRBD1. The sequence derives from a man aged 40-50 years who had recovered from COVID-19. The CDR3 here reads CASSTGTVSHTEAFF. The nucleotide sequence reads as follows: TGTGCCAGCAGTACCGGGACAGTCAGCCACACTGAAGCTTTCTTT.